The sequence of this TCR beta chain was determined in a study of human T cells and chemical hapten exposure. This clonotype has at least ten counts. Sample time point: patch test 2, 6 weeks after DPC sensitization. Documented treatment: therapeutic diphenylcyclopropenone sensitization with weekly scalp DPC. CDR3 length: 12 residues. Trimming left V 3 bases short and J 8 bases short, with 10 bases between. Germline V gives CDR1 MNHEY, CDR2 SVGEGT. From the RACE reads, TCRdb called clonotypes with MiXCR, one entry per CDR3 protein. The profile shows about 400,000 distinct CDR3 sequences, 6% to 7% of them singletons.

The specimen was whole blood, collected in connection with sensitization to the hapten diphenylcyclopropenone (DPC). V is TRBV6-2 or TRBV6-3 and J is TRBJ1-2, with D maybe TRBD1 (6 bases). This sequence originates from a woman aged 18-29 years with alopecia areata. Some clones in this sample may be carry-over from other donors' samples. The CDR3: CASSYTGYGYTF. CDR3 DNA: TGTGCCAGCAGTTATACAGGGTACGGCTACACCTTC.